These 11 T cell receptor beta chains came from one sample sequenced in a study of OX40 agonist ivuxolimab in advanced cancers. Generated by immunoSEQ multiplex PCR, the TCRdb table keeps only in-frame clones and is missing some. This table holds about 99,000 clones, roughly 95% found once. Sequencing was performed on CD4+ or CD8+ T cells sorted from blood, taken in a trial of the OX40 agonist ivuxolimab. The receptor source for this set is an adult with an advanced solid tumor such as melanoma, head and neck, liver or kidney cancer.

J is TRBJ2-2 and V is TRBV5-1; D not certain. The germline V gene has CDR1 SGHRS and CDR2 YFSETQ. This CDR3 is built from 17 residues. V was pared by 3 bases and J by 1 base, with 16 bases between. CDR3 protein: CASSYQGSLWNTGELFF. CDR3 bases: TGCGCCAGCAGCTACCAAGGGTCTTTGTGGAACACCGGGGAGCTGTTTTTT.

The rearrangement uses TRBV7-2 and TRBJ1-2, with a tentative D call TRBD1 (5 bases). V lost 0 bases and J lost 2, with 10 bases in between. The CDR3 consists of 15 residues. CDR1 and CDR2 from the germline V gene are SGHTA and FQGNSA. The CDR3 sequence: CASSLALTVNYGYTF. The CDR3 DNA reads as TGTGCCAGCAGCTTAGCCCTGACAGTAAACTATGGCTACACCTTC.

The table lists this clone with a count of one. This chain uses TRBV6-5 with TRBJ2-7, with D unclear. The CDR3 totals 15 residues. Germline V lookup: CDR1 MNHEY, CDR2 SVGAGI. Trimming cost V 0 bases and J 2 bases, with 11 bases left between them. DNA of the CDR3: TGTGCCAGCAGTTACTCTACGGGCAGTGCCTACGAGCAGTACTTC. Encoded protein: CASSYSTGSAYEQYF.

The chain combines TRBV6-6 with TRBJ2-2; D is unclear. CDR1 is MNHNY, CDR2 SVGAGI, per germline (reference sequence). V lost 6 bases to trimming and J lost 6 bases, with 8 bases between them. The CDR3 loop spans 12 amino acids. The CDR3: CASRPLAGELFF. Written as DNA, the CDR3 is TGTGCCAGCAGGCCGTTGGCCGGGGAGCTGTTTTTT.

The rearrangement links TRBV19 to TRBJ2-7; D is perhaps TRBD1 (6 bases). The V gene's germline CDR1 is LNHDA and CDR2 SQIVND (reference sequence). This CDR3 has 13 amino acids. Trimming removed 6 bases from V and 7 bases from J, with 16 bases in between. The CDR3 region is CASSPRGLGEQYF. CDR3 nucleotides: TGTGCCAGTAGCCCCAGGGGTCTGGGAGAGCAGTACTTC.

V and J are TRBV5-1 and TRBJ2-7; 8 bases are a match to TRBD1. Germline lookup yields CDR1 SGHRS and CDR2 YFSETQ. CDR3 length: 14 residues. After removal of 5 bases from V and 2 bases from J, the junction contained 6 bases not matched to a gene. The CDR3 DNA follows: TGCGCCAGCAGAGATCCGACAGGGGCCTACGAGCAGTACTTC. Residues: CASRDPTGAYEQYF.

The V call is TRBV19, the J call TRBJ2-2; maybe TRBD1 (6 bases). Germline CDR1 reads LNHDA; CDR2 reads SQIVND (reference sequence). Trimming took 3 bases from V and 4 from J, leaving 12 bases between them. The CDR3 is 15 residues long. CDR3 DNA sequence: TGTGCCAGTAGTATTAGTGGCAGGGGCACCGGGGAGCTGTTTTTT. Its protein product is CASSISGRGTGELFF.

This clone was counted a few times. V is TRBV12-5 and J is TRBJ1-5; a weak D match, TRBD1 (5 bases). Germline loops: CDR1 LGHNT, CDR2 FRNRAP. Trimming removed 5 bases from V and 3 bases from J, with 14 bases in between. This CDR3 spans 15 amino acids. The CDR3 here is CASGPEGPYNQPQHF. CDR3 bases: TGTGCTAGTGGTCCCGAGGGACCGTACAATCAGCCCCAGCATTTT. The full variable domain, rest sourced from reference TRBV12-5 and TRBJ1-5, is DARVTQTPRHKVTEMGQEVTMRCQPILGHNTVFWYRQTMMQGLELLAYFRNRAPLDDSGMPKDRFSAEMPDATLATLKIQPSEPRDSAVYFCASGPEGPYNQPQHFGDGTRLSIL.

The chain combines TRBV29-1 with TRBJ2-5; tentative D call: TRBD2 (5 bases). V lost 7 bases and J 5 bases, leaving 17 bases between the germline ends. This CDR3 spans 13 amino acids. Germline assignment: CDR1 SQVTM and CDR2 ANQGSEA. DNA of the CDR3: TGCAGCGCAACGGGGTCGATCCAGGAGACCCAGTACTTC. It translates to CSATGSIQETQYF. The full variable domain, in which reference TRBV29-1 and TRBJ2-5 provide the parts outside the CDR3, is SAVISQKPSRDICQRGTSLTIQCQVDSQVTMMFWYRQQPGQSLTLIATANQGSEATYESGFVIDKFPISRPNLTFSTLTVSNMSPEDSSIYLCSATGSIQETQYFGPGTRLLVL.

This chain connects TRBV11-3 to TRBJ2-7; D might be TRBD1 or TRBD2, each matching 5 bases. This CDR3 has 13 residues. Germline V lookup: CDR1 SGHNT, CDR2 YENEEA. V was clipped by 5 bases and J by 7 bases, with 15 bases between them. CDR3 in amino acids: CASSPPGAHEQYF. The CDR3 DNA is TGTGCCAGCAGCCCCCCCGGGGCCCATGAGCAGTACTTC. Filled out from reference TRBV11-3 and TRBJ2-7, the complete variable domain reads EAGVVQSPRYKIIEKKQPVAFWCNPISGHNTLYWYLQNLGQGPELLIRYENEEAVDDSQLPKDRFSAERLKGVDSTLKIQPAELGDSAVYLCASSPPGAHEQYFGPGTRLTVT.

The count of this clone is one. This chain uses TRBV10-2 with TRBJ1-2; D is undetermined. Trimming took 3 bases from V and 5 from J, leaving 10 bases between them. The CDR3 consists of 13 residues. The germline CDR1 and CDR2 sequences are WSHSY and SAAADI. CDR3 loop: CASSEGRDYGYTF. The CDR3, as DNA: TGCGCCAGCAGTGAAGGGCGGGATTATGGCTACACCTTC.